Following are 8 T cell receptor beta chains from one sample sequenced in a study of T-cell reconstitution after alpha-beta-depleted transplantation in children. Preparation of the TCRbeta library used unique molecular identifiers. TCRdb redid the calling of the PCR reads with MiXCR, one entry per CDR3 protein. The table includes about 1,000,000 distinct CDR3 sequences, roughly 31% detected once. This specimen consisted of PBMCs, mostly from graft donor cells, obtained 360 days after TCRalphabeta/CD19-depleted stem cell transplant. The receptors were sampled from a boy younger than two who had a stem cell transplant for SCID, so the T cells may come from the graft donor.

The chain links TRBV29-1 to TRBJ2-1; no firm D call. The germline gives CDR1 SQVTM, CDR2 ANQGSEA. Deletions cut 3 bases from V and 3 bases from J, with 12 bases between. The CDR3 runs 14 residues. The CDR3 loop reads CSVDSSLIYNEQFF. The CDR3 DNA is TGCAGCGTTGATTCAAGCCTTATCTACAATGAGCAGTTCTTC.

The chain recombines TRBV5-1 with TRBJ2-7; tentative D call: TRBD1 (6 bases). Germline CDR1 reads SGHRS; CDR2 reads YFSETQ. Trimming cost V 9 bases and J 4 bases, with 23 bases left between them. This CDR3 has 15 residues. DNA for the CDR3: TGCGCCATCAGGGATGCGACCAGGGGCCGATACGAGCAGTACTTC. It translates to CAIRDATRGRYEQYF.

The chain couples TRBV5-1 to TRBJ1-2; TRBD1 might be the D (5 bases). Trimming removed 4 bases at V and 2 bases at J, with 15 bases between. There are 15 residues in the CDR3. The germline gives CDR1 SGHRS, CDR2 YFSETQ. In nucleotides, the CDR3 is TGCGCCAGCAGCGGGCCCGACAGAGCAAACTATGGCTACACCTTC. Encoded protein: CASSGPDRANYGYTF. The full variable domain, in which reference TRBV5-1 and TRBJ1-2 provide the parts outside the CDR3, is KAGVTQTPRYLIKTRGQQVTLSCSPISGHRSVSWYQQTPGQGLQFLFEYFSETQRNKGNFPGRFSGRQFSNSRSEMNVSTLELGDSALYLCASSGPDRANYGYTFGSGTRLTVV.

Here the CDR3 DNA reads TGCGCCAGCAGATTTAGACCACCGGGAGAGACCCAGTACTTC. It encodes CASRFRPPGETQYF. This chain joins TRBV5-1 and TRBJ2-5; D call uncertain. Trimming pared 5 bases from V and 4 bases from J, leaving 15 bases between. This CDR3 region has 14 residues. Germline-derived CDR1 and CDR2 are SGHRS and YFSETQ.

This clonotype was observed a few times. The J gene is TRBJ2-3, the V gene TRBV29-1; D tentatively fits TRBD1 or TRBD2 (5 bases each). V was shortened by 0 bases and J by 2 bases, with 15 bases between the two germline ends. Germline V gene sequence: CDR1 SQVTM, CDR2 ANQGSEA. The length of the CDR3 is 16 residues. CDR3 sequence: CSVEDLHGTFTDTQYF. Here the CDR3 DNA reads TGCAGCGTTGAAGATCTTCATGGGACCTTCACAGATACGCAGTATTTT.

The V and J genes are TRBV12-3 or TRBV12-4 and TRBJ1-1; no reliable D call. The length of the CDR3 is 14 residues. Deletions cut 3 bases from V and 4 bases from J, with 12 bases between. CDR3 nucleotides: TGTGCCAGCAGTTTCTTGGTATCGGGCACTGAAGCTTTCTTT. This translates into CASSFLVSGTEAFF.

The CDR3 region is CASSFNPTTGQYF. Here the CDR3 DNA reads TGTGCCAGCAGTTTTAATCCGACCACGGGGCAGTACTTC. The chain has TRBV28 and TRBJ2-7; D gene ambiguous. CDR1 is MDHEN, CDR2 SYDVKM, per germline. This CDR3 region has 13 residues. V lost 3 bases, J lost 9 bases, and 15 bases lay in between.

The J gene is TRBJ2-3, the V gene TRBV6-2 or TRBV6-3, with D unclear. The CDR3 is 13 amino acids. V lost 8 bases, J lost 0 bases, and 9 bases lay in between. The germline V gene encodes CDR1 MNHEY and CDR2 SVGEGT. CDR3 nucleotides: TGTGCCAGCCTGAGGCCGAGCACAGATACGCAGTATTTT. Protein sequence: CASLRPSTDTQYF.